This section outlines one TCR beta chain sequence together with its context. Its specificity is unknown. Other DNA sequences in the sample encode the same CDR3. These data are taken from a study of cytomegalovirus exposure and HLA in healthy donors. Study-wide background: An analysis done earlier identified 90 million to 120 million unique TCR beta sequences from roughly 190 million T cells. Falling in the Caucasian-associated ancestry cluster were 80% to 90% of under 500 genotyped donors.

Primers for the PCR totalled 60 Vbeta and 13 Jbeta. The protocol was immunoSEQ multiplex PCR, while the TCRdb copy is restricted to in-frame clones and leaves out a portion. The top ten clones hold less than 2.5% of a sample with around 200,000 clones, roughly 85% of them seen once. Points from the study as a whole: A later examination showed that TCR association rates differed by HLA locus, with DRB1 most and HLA-C fewest. It was reported that the classifier diagnosed cytomegalovirus status with high specificity and sensitivity in both the original and validation cohorts.

The CDR3 length is 15 residues. The V segment lost 6 bases and the J segment 4 bases; nucleotides outside the gene matches: 6. Germline CDR1 and CDR2: MNHEY and SVGAGI. This TCR came from a woman between 45 and 60 years old in good health and CMV-seronegative. What was sequenced was PBMCs. The gene calls are TRBV6-5 and TRBJ1-5; 10 bases fit TRBD1. The CDR3 loop is CASSQDRGRNQPQHF. The CDR3 DNA follows: TGTGCCAGCAGCCAAGACAGGGGGCGTAATCAGCCCCAGCATTTT.